Below are 32 T cell receptor beta chains sequenced from a single sample in a study of blood T cell repertoires in COVID-19. Libraries were prepared by immunoSEQ multiplex PCR; TCRdb keeps only in-frame clonotypes and omits some of them. The sample consists of 150,000 or so clones, about 90% of them appearing once. The sequenced sample consisted of PBMCs or T cells enriched from blood (not recorded which). The source is a woman in her 50s who had recovered from COVID-19.

The CDR3 sequence: CASRSPGQESYEQYF. In DNA, the CDR3 is TGTGCCAGCAGATCACCGGGACAGGAGAGCTACGAGCAGTACTTC. The rearrangement uses TRBV27 and TRBJ2-7, with 8 bases that match TRBD1. Trimming cost V 6 bases and J 3 bases; bases outside gene matches: 10. This CDR3 region has 15 residues. Germline V gene sequence: CDR1 MNHEY, CDR2 SMNVEV (reference sequence).

For this clone: This CDR3 is also generated by other DNA sequences in the sample. The chain joins TRBV7-2 to TRBJ1-1; a possible D gene is TRBD1 (6 bases). The ends were cut back, 5 bases at V and 1 base at J, with 8 bases in the middle. This CDR3 is built from 13 residues. The germline V gene encodes CDR1 SGHTA and CDR2 FQGNSA. CDR3: CASSLGQNTEAFF. DNA for the CDR3: TGTGCCAGCAGCCTGGGACAGAACACTGAAGCTTTCTTT.

V is TRBV9 and J is TRBJ2-3, with 10 positions matching TRBD2. V gave up 0 bases and J gave up 0 bases; unmatched junction bases: 10. Germline V gives CDR1 SGDLS, CDR2 YYNGEE. The CDR3 totals 19 residues. The CDR3: CASSVEPRISGRSTDTQYF. In DNA, the CDR3 is TGTGCCAGCAGCGTAGAACCCAGGATTAGCGGGAGGAGCACAGATACGCAGTATTTT.

The genes are TRBV5-6 and TRBJ2-7, with 7 bases matching TRBD2. Unmatched junction bases numbered 7, after V lost 4 bases and J lost 0 bases. The CDR3 loop spans 15 amino acids. Germline assignment: CDR1 SGHDT and CDR2 YYEEEE. For the CDR3, the DNA is TGTGCCAGCAGCACCAGCGGGATTAGCTCCTACGAGCAGTACTTC. Amino acid sequence: CASSTSGISSYEQYF.

The chain recombines TRBV6-5 with TRBJ2-7, with 10 bases that match TRBD2. With V trimmed by 6 bases and J by 4 bases, 6 bases remained unmatched. There are 14 residues in the CDR3. Germline values: CDR1 MNHEY, CDR2 SVGAGI. The CDR3 sequence: CASSPLAGVYEQYF. The CDR3 region has the DNA TGTGCCAGCAGCCCCCTAGCGGGAGTGTACGAGCAGTACTTC.

The chain uses TRBV30 and TRBJ1-6, with 8 nucleotides matching TRBD1. Germline lookup yields CDR1 GTSNPN and CDR2 SVGIG (reference sequence). Losses at the gene ends were 1 base for V and 5 bases for J; bases not matched to a gene: 4. This CDR3 comprises 15 residues. CDR3 sequence (DNA): TGTGCCTGGAGTGGGACAGGGAGTAATAATTCACCCCTCCACTTT. As protein: CAWSGTGSNNSPLHF.

This clone was detected only once. The rearrangement uses TRBV30 and TRBJ2-7; TRBD1 aligns across 7 bases. Germline lookup yields CDR1 GTSNPN and CDR2 SVGIG (reference sequence). The CDR3 is made up of 13 amino acids. With 4 bases clipped from V and 2 bases from J, the junction kept 5 bases outside the gene matches. CDR3 protein: CAWTRDSTYEQYF. In DNA, the CDR3 is TGTGCCTGGACCCGGGACAGTACCTACGAGCAGTACTTC.

In its sample, this clone was seen a few times. The CDR3 loop reads CASSGRTVLSTEAFF. In DNA, the CDR3 is TGCGCCAGCAGCGGGCGGACAGTCCTTAGTACTGAAGCTTTCTTT. This sequence joins TRBV4-1 and TRBJ1-1; tentatively, D is TRBD1 (6 bases). The germline gives CDR1 MGHRA, CDR2 YSYEKL. Trimming removed 5 bases from V and 5 bases from J, with 18 bases in between. The CDR3 has 15 amino acids.

Here the CDR3 DNA reads TGCGCCAGCAGCCACGGGCAAGGGGCCCTCTACGAGCAGTACTTC. Its protein product is CASSHGQGALYEQYF. This chain connects TRBV4-1 to TRBJ2-7; possible D gene TRBD1, 5 bases. Germline lookup yields CDR1 MGHRA and CDR2 YSYEKL. This CDR3 region has 15 residues. Between the trimmed V and J ends, which lost 3 bases and 3 bases, there was a span of 15 bases.

The chain employs TRBV27 and TRBJ2-1; TRBD2 matches at 10 bases. With 5 bases clipped from V and 4 bases from J, the junction kept 8 bases outside the gene matches. Per germline, CDR1 MNHEY and CDR2 SMNVEV (reference sequence). There are 16 residues in the CDR3. The CDR3 DNA sequence: TGTGCCAGCAGTGCAGCTAGCGGGAGTTCTTACAATGAGCAGTTCTTC. It yields the protein CASSAASGSSYNEQFF.

The chain employs TRBV19 and TRBJ2-1; 9 bases match TRBD2. The length of the CDR3 is 15 residues. CDR1 and CDR2 (germline): LNHDA, SQIVND (reference sequence). V trimming: 2 bases; J trimming: 9 bases; junction bases outside the gene matches: 8. The CDR3 here is CASSIQAAGGGEQFF. CDR3 sequence (DNA): TGTGCCAGTAGTATACAGGCAGCGGGAGGTGGTGAGCAGTTCTTC. Combining the CDR3 with reference TRBV19 and TRBJ2-1 gives the whole variable domain DGGITQSPKYLFRKEGQNVTLSCEQNLNHDAMYWYRQDPGQGLRLIYYSQIVNDFQKGDIAEGYSVSREKKESFPLTVTSAQKNPTAFYLCASSIQAAGGGEQFFGPGTRLTVL.

The chain is built from TRBV7-6 and TRBJ2-5, with D unresolved. Trimming stripped 5 bases from V and 5 bases from J, with 9 bases between. CDR1 is SGHVS and CDR2 is FNYEAQ in the germline V gene. This CDR3 is 12 amino acids long. The CDR3 DNA is TGTGCCAGCAGCCCTCGGTCCGAGACCCAGTACTTC. Translating gives CASSPRSETQYF. The whole variable domain, filled in from reference TRBV7-6 and TRBJ2-5, reads GAGVSQSPRYKVTKRGQDVALRCDPISGHVSLYWYRQALGQGPEFLTYFNYEAQQDKSGLPNDRFSAERPEGSISTLTIQRTEQRDSAMYRCASSPRSETQYFGPGTRLLVL.

V is TRBV6-5 and J is TRBJ2-5; TRBD1 might be the D (5 bases). The ends were cut back, 3 bases at V and 7 bases at J, with 15 bases in the middle. CDR1 is MNHEY, CDR2 SVGAGI, per germline. This CDR3 has 14 residues. The CDR3, as DNA: TGTGCCAGCAGTTATGTCCAGGGCCTAGGGACCCAGTACTTC. It codes for CASSYVQGLGTQYF.

A note on this clone: The identical CDR3 is also encoded by other nucleotide sequences in the sample. The chain joins TRBV29-1 to TRBJ1-2; 8 bases align to TRBD1. J gave up 2 bases and V 1 base, and 3 bases lay outside the gene matches. The CDR3 has 14 amino acids. The germline V gene has CDR1 SQVTM and CDR2 ANQGSEA. CDR3 sequence reads: CSVEGQGANYGYTF. CDR3 nucleotides: TGCAGCGTTGAAGGGCAGGGGGCAAACTATGGCTACACCTTC.

The chain links TRBV24-1 to TRBJ2-1, with 8 positions matching TRBD2. Trimming cost V 4 bases and J 2 bases; bases outside gene matches: 6. The CDR3 is made up of 16 amino acids. Germline CDR1 KGHDR, CDR2 SFDVKD. Here the CDR3 DNA reads TGTGCCACCAGTGACATCACTAGCGGCACCTACAATGAGCAGTTCTTC. This codes for CATSDITSGTYNEQFF.

The chain joins TRBV6-5 to TRBJ2-7, with 12 bases lining up with TRBD2. The junction had 6 bases not matched to a gene; V was cut back by 5 bases and J by 4 bases. Germline CDR1 MNHEY, CDR2 SVGAGI. The CDR3 runs to 15 residues. The CDR3 protein is CASSLAGGPQYEQYF. The CDR3 region has the DNA TGTGCCAGCAGTCTAGCGGGAGGGCCGCAGTACGAGCAGTACTTC.

In its sample, this clone was seen once. The chain joins TRBV9 to TRBJ2-7; D is possibly TRBD2 (6 bases). This CDR3 spans 15 amino acids. Germline CDR1 reads SGDLS; CDR2 reads YYNGEE. V lost 2 bases and J lost 2, with 14 bases in between. CDR3 region: CASSVGLTGTYEQYF. The CDR3 region has the DNA TGTGCCAGCAGCGTCGGACTAACGGGAACCTACGAGCAGTACTTC.

The rearrangement joins TRBV19 to TRBJ2-7, with a tentative D call TRBD1 (6 bases). CDR1 is LNHDA and CDR2 is SQIVND in the germline V gene (reference sequence). V was cut by 6 bases and J by 2 bases, with 20 bases left in between. The CDR3 sequence is 16 residues long. The CDR3 region is CASSLRERTDPYEQYF. The DNA of the CDR3 is TGTGCCAGTAGCCTCAGGGAGAGGACAGACCCCTACGAGCAGTACTTC.

With regard to this clone: Other DNA variants within this sample encode the same CDR3. V gene TRBV7-9 combines with J gene TRBJ1-4, with TRBD1 matching over 9 bases. The CDR3 runs to 14 residues. The V segment lost 5 bases and the J segment 4 bases; nucleotides outside the gene matches: 2. Germline V gene lookup returns CDR1 SEHNR and CDR2 FQNEAQ (reference sequence). CDR3 coding DNA: TGTGCCAGCAGCCTGGGACAGGGTAATGAAAAACTGTTTTTT. Translated: CASSLGQGNEKLFF.

CDR3 DNA sequence: TGTGCCAGCAGCAAAGGAACGGATGGCTACACCTTC. Its translation: CASSKGTDGYTF. J is TRBJ1-2 and V is TRBV21-1. TRBV21-1 constitutes a pseudogene. This CDR3 is 12 amino acids long.

This clone was observed a single time. The chain has TRBV24-1 and TRBJ1-4, with D uncertain. The length of the CDR3 is 18 residues. V was clipped by 0 bases and J by 2 bases, with 15 bases between them. Germline CDR1 KGHDR, CDR2 SFDVKD. The CDR3 sequence: CATSDLRVKSATNEKLFF. DNA for the CDR3: TGTGCCACCAGTGATTTGCGGGTTAAAAGTGCCACTAATGAAAAACTGTTTTTT.

The CDR3 bases are TGTGCCAGCATCATCCCGGGACAGGGGCATGGCTACACCTTC. Its protein is CASIIPGQGHGYTF. This chain uses TRBV28 with TRBJ1-2; 10 bases map to TRBD1. The CDR3 sequence is 14 residues long. Per the germline V gene, CDR1 is MDHEN and CDR2 is SYDVKM. The V and J ends lost 7 bases and 6 bases, in that order; junction bases with no gene match: 8.

The table lists this clone with a count of one. The V and J genes are TRBV2 and TRBJ1-2; the D gene is possibly TRBD1 (5 bases). The CDR3 consists of 14 residues. Per germline, CDR1 SNHLY and CDR2 FYNNEI. Trimming stripped 6 bases from V and 2 bases from J, with 13 bases between. The CDR3 protein is CASSAQGGNYGYTF. CDR3 coding DNA: TGTGCCAGCAGCGCCCAGGGAGGGAACTATGGCTACACCTTC. Looking up the rest from reference TRBV2 and TRBJ1-2 gives the full variable domain: EPEVTQTPSHQVTQMGQEVILRCVPISNHLYFYWYRQILGQKVEFLVSFYNNEISEKSEIFDDQFSVERPDGSNFTLKIRSTKLEDSAMYFCASSAQGGNYGYTFGSGTRLTVV.

The V gene is TRBV24-1, the J gene TRBJ2-5; 9 nucleotides match TRBD2. V trimming: 3 bases; J trimming: 4 bases; junction bases outside the gene matches: 17. CDR1 is KGHDR and CDR2 is SFDVKD in the germline V gene. The CDR3 totals 19 residues. CDR3 bases: TGTGCCACCAGTGATCCCCGCCGGGCGGGAGGGCCCCTCGGAGAGACCCAGTACTTC. It codes for CATSDPRRAGGPLGETQYF.

V and J are TRBV7-9 and TRBJ1-2; possibly TRBD1 for D (5 bases). The CDR3 runs to 13 residues. Trimming removed 5 bases from V and 7 bases from J, with 14 bases in between. The germline V gene has CDR1 SEHNR and CDR2 FQNEAQ (reference sequence). This chain's CDR3 is CASSGSQGSGYTF. The CDR3 bases are TGTGCCAGCAGCGGCTCCCAGGGATCTGGCTACACCTTC.

This sequence joins TRBV5-1 and TRBJ1-3; TRBD1 is a possible D gene (6 bases). CDR1 is SGHRS and CDR2 is YFSETQ in the germline V gene. The CDR3 covers 15 residues. V was cut by 8 bases and J by 0 bases, with 15 bases left in between. The CDR3 DNA is TGCGCCAGTCGGGGACAACCCAACTCTGGAAACACCATATATTTT. Translation: CASRGQPNSGNTIYF.

This chain joins TRBV6-5 and TRBJ2-7; tentatively, D is TRBD2 (5 bases). CDR1 is MNHEY, CDR2 SVGAGI, per germline. This CDR3 comprises 14 residues. Trimming took 6 bases from V and 6 from J, leaving 18 bases between them. Here the CDR3 reads CASRAQPAGSEQYF. In nucleotides, the CDR3 is TGTGCCAGCAGAGCCCAGCCTGCGGGCTCCGAGCAGTACTTC.

This clone was observed a single time. This chain joins TRBV3-1 (or the pseudogene TRBV3-2) and TRBJ2-1, with 10 bases matching TRBD2. The CDR3 loop spans 14 amino acids. V trimming: 6 bases; J trimming: 2 bases; junction bases outside the gene matches: 1. CDR1 and CDR2 from the germline V gene are LGHDT and YNNKEL (reference sequence). CDR3 loop: CASSTSGAYNEQFF. CDR3 nucleotide sequence: TGTGCCAGCAGTACTAGCGGGGCCTACAATGAGCAGTTCTTC.

This chain uses TRBV7-2 with TRBJ2-2, with TRBD2 identical over 10 bases. CDR1 is SGHTA and CDR2 is FQGNSA in the germline V gene. This CDR3 is 16 amino acids long. Losses at the gene ends were 6 bases for V and 0 bases for J; bases not matched to a gene: 4. The CDR3 loop reads CASSRSGGTNTGELFF. The CDR3 DNA follows: TGTGCCAGCAGTCGTAGCGGGGGGACGAACACCGGGGAGCTGTTTTTT.

This clone was seen only once. The chain is built from TRBV11-2 and TRBJ1-4; 8 bases are shared with TRBD1. The CDR3 runs 14 residues. V shed 7 bases, J shed 8 bases, and the junction held 9 bases outside the gene matches. Germline V gives CDR1 SGHAT, CDR2 FQNNGV. This chain's CDR3 is CASNRDRGGEKLFF. Written as DNA, the CDR3 is TGTGCCAGCAACCGAGACAGGGGTGGGGAAAAACTGTTTTTT.

This clone came up a few times. This sequence joins TRBV18 and TRBJ2-7; TRBD1 might be the D (7 bases). The CDR3 has 15 residues. The germline V and J ends were trimmed by 2 bases and 5 bases, with 16 bases remaining between them. CDR1 and CDR2 from the germline V gene are KGHSH and LQKENI. The CDR3 loop is CASSPTLGGGHEQYF. The CDR3 bases are TGTGCCAGCTCACCAACCCTTGGAGGGGGCCACGAGCAGTACTTC.

V usage is TRBV5-1 and J usage is TRBJ2-3; 10 bases align to TRBD1. Germline V gene sequence: CDR1 SGHRS, CDR2 YFSETQ. J was trimmed by 1 base and V by 10 bases; bases with no gene match: 3. CDR3 length: 13 residues. The CDR3 spells CASGTGGTDTQYF. The CDR3 DNA follows: TGCGCCTCCGGGACAGGGGGCACAGATACGCAGTATTTT.